The following is a TCR beta chain sequence with its context. This clone was seen at least ten times. Which antigen it targets is not known. There are no base qualities to consult, and no much larger clone falls within one base. The data are from a study of metastatic and nonmetastatic thyroid tumors (dated by TCRdb to the early 2020s). Regarding the study in general: For patients with malignant and with benign thyroid disease, the researchers compared repertoires between peripheral blood samples and tumor or nodule tissue samples. What the research found in general, with its limitations: TCR beta diversity was reported as significantly higher in malignant tumors than in benign nodules, in both blood and tumor samples.

Libraries came from PCR. Sequenced on an Illumina HiSeq 4000. The TCR beta-chain CDR3 region of each patient was profiled by high-throughput sequencing. As for how the authors treated the data: Drawing on CDR3 differences between clinicopathological groups, the researchers built a classifier meant to tell apart patients with distant-metastatic papillary thyroid cancer. The Shannon index was used to assess repertoire diversity, and the Morisita-Horn index was used to assess tumor-blood repertoire similarity. TCRdb cleaned the public reads at Q25 with fastp, built clones with MiXCR and kept in-frame beta chains. TCRdb's processing, not the authors' own work, is the source of the V and J calls. This sample has more than 20,000 clones in its table, and roughly 18% of those were observed once. Of the sample, 2.5% to 3% falls within the top ten clones. No patient had received any treatment before thyroid surgery. Patient clinical samples collected from the early 2010s to the late 2010s were retrospectively analysed using T-cell receptor beta sequencing.

The source is a male donor with papillary thyroid cancer or a benign thyroid nodule (not recorded which). Some clones in this sample may be carry-over from other donors' samples. Source material: adjacent normal tissue.

Read as DNA, the sequence is TGTGCCAGCTCACTACCGGTCCCGCCGAATGAGCAGTTCTTC. It codes for CASSLPVPPNEQFF. The sequence links TRBV18 to TRBJ2-1; the D gene assignment is ambiguous. V is reduced by 4 bases and J by 7 bases, leaving a spacing of 14 bases between them. CDR3 length: 14 amino acids, cysteine to phenylalanine. Left in the record is the CDR3 DNA by itself, 42 bases read in frame from the first base. The germline V gene encodes CDR1 KGHSH and CDR2 LQKENI.